This T cell receptor beta chain was found in a study of T cell responses to AZD1222 COVID-19 vaccine. Across the study: Second doses at about 4 or about 12 weeks were pooled.

Libraries were prepared by immunoSEQ multiplex PCR; TCRdb keeps only in-frame clonotypes and omits some of them. The repertoire holds 150,000 or so clones, with about 89% as singletons. Material: peripheral blood, obtained on day 0 of AZD1222 vaccination. This TCR was sampled from an adult in good health.

CDR3 DNA: TGTGCCAGCAGTGAAGTCCAGCGGCCGGAAGCTTTCTTT. This gives the protein CASSEVQRPEAFF. The V and J genes are TRBV6-1 and TRBJ1-1, with D hard to call. Trimming removed 1 base from V and 8 bases from J, with 11 bases in between. The CDR3 sequence is 13 residues long. The V gene's germline CDR1 is MNHNS and CDR2 SASEGT.